The subject of this entry is one T cell receptor beta chain. The sample belongs to a study of cytomegalovirus exposure and HLA in healthy donors. This PCR relied on a set of 60 Vbeta primers and 13 Jbeta primers. Clones were sequenced by immunoSEQ multiplex PCR, and TCRdb holds only the in-frame ones, with some missing. The sample lists under 200,000 clones, under 80% occurring once. The CDR3 has 16 amino acids. Trimming removed 5 bases at V and 0 bases at J, with 14 bases between. Looked up from germline, CDR1 is SNHLY and CDR2 is FYNNEI. This receptor was identified in a woman in her twenties or thirties in good health and CMV-seronegative. The J gene is TRBJ1-3, the V gene TRBV2; the D gene is possibly TRBD1 (5 bases). Material: PBMCs. DNA for the CDR3: TGTGCCAGCAGTTCCAATGACAGCCCCTCTGGAAACACCATATATTTT. Residues: CASSSNDSPSGNTIYF.